The source of this TCR beta chain is a study of siplizumab effects on memory and regulatory T cells. A note on this clone: Its cognate antigen is unknown.

TCRdb's copy holds only in-frame clones and misses some; the assay was immunoSEQ multiplex PCR. The sample lists 15,000 to 20,000 clones; approximately 44% were seen once. The ends were cut back, 7 bases at V and 0 bases at J, with 7 bases in the middle. The CDR3 is 14 amino acids. CDR1 and CDR2 from the germline V gene are ENHRY and SYGVKD. The cells of the mixed lymphocyte reaction underwent an approximately 6-day coculture at 37°C. V usage is TRBV10-3 and J usage is TRBJ2-6; perhaps TRBD1 as D (6 bases). What was sequenced was CFSE-low (dividing) CD4+ T cells sorted from an allogeneic mixed lymphocyte reaction. The origin of this receptor is a human donor in good health; the cells came from an allogeneic mixed lymphocyte reaction. Some clones in this sample may be carry-over from other donors' samples. The CDR3 DNA reads as TGTGCCATCACGGACAGCTCTGGGGCCAACGTCCTGACTTTC. This codes for CAITDSSGANVLTF.